These 14 T cell receptor beta chains came from one sample sequenced in a study of T cell changes during pregnancy in multiple sclerosis. This table comes from immunoSEQ multiplex PCR, and its TCRdb copy is limited to in-frame clones, with some not included. The sample consists of about 46,000 clones, 90% to 95% of them appearing once. The source was CD8+ T cells from peripheral blood mononuclear cells, collected in the first trimester of pregnancy. The receptors were gathered from a female donor with multiple sclerosis, enrolled in a pregnancy study.

J is TRBJ2-7 and V is TRBV27; TRBD1 matches at 10 bases. Trimming cost V 6 bases and J 3 bases; bases outside gene matches: 8. Germline V gene sequence: CDR1 MNHEY, CDR2 SMNVEV (reference sequence). This CDR3 has 15 amino acids. CDR3 loop: CASSDRRDRGYEQYF. As DNA, the CDR3 is TGTGCCAGCAGCGATAGACGGGACAGGGGCTACGAGCAGTACTTC.

This rearrangement joins TRBV4-3 to TRBJ2-3; 10 bases line up with TRBD2. The CDR3 length is 18 residues. The germline V gene encodes CDR1 LGHNA and CDR2 YSLEER. With V trimmed by 0 bases and J by 2 bases, 8 bases remained unmatched. The DNA for the CDR3 is TGCGCCAGCAGCCAAGATCGCCTAGCGGGGGTCTACACAGATACGCAGTATTTT. This encodes CASSQDRLAGVYTDTQYF.

This clone has only a few counts. The chain recombines TRBV19 with TRBJ1-3, with D maybe TRBD1 (6 bases). Trimming removed 10 bases at V and 6 bases at J, with 13 bases between. Germline V gives CDR1 LNHDA, CDR2 SQIVND (reference sequence). The CDR3 has 12 residues. The CDR3 DNA is TGTGCCACTTGGACAGCCGCAAACACCATATATTTT. Amino acid sequence: CATWTAANTIYF.

The gene calls are TRBV11-2 and TRBJ2-7, with D possibly TRBD2 on 6 matching bases. V was trimmed by 2 bases and J by 3 bases, leaving 17 bases between them. This CDR3 has 16 residues. From germline, CDR1 is SGHAT and CDR2 FQNNGV. CDR3 in DNA: TGTGCCAGCAGCTTAATGGGCGGGAACCCCCTCTACGAGCAGTACTTC. It encodes CASSLMGGNPLYEQYF.

The CDR3 here is CASGLSGSNNEQFF. The CDR3 bases are TGTGCCAGCGGACTAAGCGGAAGCAACAATGAGCAGTTCTTC. V gene TRBV9 combines with J gene TRBJ2-1, with D maybe TRBD2 (6 bases). Between the trimmed V and J ends, which lost 7 bases and 5 bases, there was a span of 16 bases. Germline assignment: CDR1 SGDLS and CDR2 YYNGEE. This CDR3 contains 14 residues.

V gene TRBV30 combines with J gene TRBJ2-2; D is perhaps TRBD2 (6 bases). The CDR3 covers 12 residues. CDR1 and CDR2 from the germline V gene are GTSNPN and SVGIG (reference sequence). The germline V and J ends were trimmed by 7 bases and 6 bases, with 12 bases remaining between them. CDR3 loop: CASWGVPGELFF. The CDR3 DNA reads TGTGCCTCCTGGGGGGTTCCCGGGGAGCTGTTTTTT.

The chain employs TRBV27 and TRBJ2-4; possible D gene TRBD1, 5 bases. From germline, CDR1 is MNHEY and CDR2 SMNVEV (reference sequence). This CDR3 has 15 amino acids. Trimming took off 1 base at V and 8 bases at J, with 15 bases between the two ends. The CDR3: CASSLYPQGSDIQYF. The DNA of the CDR3 is TGTGCCAGCAGTTTATACCCCCAGGGTTCGGACATTCAGTACTTC.

The chain employs TRBV19 and TRBJ2-7; D is perhaps TRBD1 (6 bases). Germline V gene lookup returns CDR1 LNHDA and CDR2 SQIVND (reference sequence). Between the trimmed V and J ends, which lost 5 bases and 6 bases, there was a span of 11 bases. This CDR3 has 12 amino acids. This CDR3 is CASSPNRVEQYF. The CDR3 coding sequence is TGTGCCAGTAGTCCCAACAGGGTCGAGCAGTACTTC.

The gene calls are TRBV27 and TRBJ1-4; 11 bases map to TRBD1. With V trimmed by 4 bases and J by 1 base, 2 bases remained unmatched. The germline V gene encodes CDR1 MNHEY and CDR2 SMNVEV (reference sequence). The CDR3 spans 16 residues. CDR3 sequence: CASSYGTGGTNEKLFF. The CDR3 nucleotides read TGTGCCAGCAGTTACGGGACAGGGGGAACTAATGAAAAACTGTTTTTT.

This sequence joins TRBV9 and TRBJ1-6; D is uncertain. V was shortened by 0 bases and J by 2 bases, with 6 bases between the two germline ends. The CDR3 spans 15 residues. CDR1 SGDLS and CDR2 YYNGEE come from the germline V gene. CDR3 in amino acids: CASSVEDTYNSPLHF. The CDR3 coding sequence is TGTGCCAGCAGCGTAGAAGACACCTATAATTCACCCCTCCACTTT.

The V gene is TRBV19, the J gene TRBJ1-2; 8 positions match TRBD1. There are 15 residues in the CDR3. The V gene's germline CDR1 is LNHDA and CDR2 SQIVND (reference sequence). V dropped 5 bases and J dropped 0; count of bases not matched to a gene: 5. CDR3 nucleotide sequence: TGTGCCAGTAGTCCTCGGGGACAGGCTAACTATGGCTACACCTTC. Its protein is CASSPRGQANYGYTF.

The rearrangement links TRBV6-5 to TRBJ2-7, with D possibly being TRBD2 (6 bases). The CDR3 spans 13 residues. Trimming left V 5 bases short and J 6 bases short, with 14 bases between. Germline V gives CDR1 MNHEY, CDR2 SVGAGI. The CDR3 region is CASSPGEVSEQYF. CDR3 DNA: TGTGCCAGCAGTCCCGGGGAGGTCTCCGAGCAGTACTTC.

This chain uses TRBV27 with TRBJ1-2, with 9 bases identical to TRBD1. CDR3 length: 17 residues. Germline CDR1 and CDR2: MNHEY and SMNVEV (reference sequence). J was trimmed by 6 bases and V by 6 bases; bases with no gene match: 17. The CDR3 sequence is CASSELFTGGALDGYTF. The CDR3 nucleotides are TGTGCCAGCAGCGAACTATTTACAGGGGGCGCGCTGGATGGCTACACCTTC.

Here the CDR3 DNA reads TGTGCCAGCTCCGGGACAGGGATCTACAATGAGCAGTTCTTC. Protein sequence: CASSGTGIYNEQFF. The V and J genes are TRBV7-9 and TRBJ2-1; TRBD1 agrees at 9 bases. The CDR3 has 14 residues. CDR1 and CDR2 from the germline V gene are SEHNR and FQNEAQ (reference sequence). J was trimmed by 3 bases and V by 8 bases; bases with no gene match: 5.